These 11 T cell receptor beta chains were all obtained from the same sample, sequenced in a study of beta chain features in type 1 diabetes. General observations from the study: Shortening that was moderate but significant affected the TCRB CDR3s of Type 1 diabetes patients in all four CD4+ subsets.

The antigens for these receptors are not known. Since all of the isolated RNA was reverse transcribed, expressed TCRB transcripts were what got sequenced. This table comes from immunoSEQ multiplex PCR, and its TCRdb copy is limited to in-frame clones, with some not included. The repertoire holds 640,000 or so clones, with around 15% as singletons. Sequencing was carried out using naive CD4+ T cells from blood. The receptors originated from a man between 18 and 35 years old with type 1 diabetes.

This clone was detected a few times. The chain links TRBV19 to TRBJ1-5; D remains unclear. V was trimmed by 5 bases and J by 1 base, leaving 9 bases between them. Germline lookup yields CDR1 LNHDA and CDR2 SQIVND (reference sequence). This CDR3 contains 14 residues. CDR3 bases: TGTGCCAGTAGTGCCCGAGGAAGCAATCAGCCCCAGCATTTT. It specifies CASSARGSNQPQHF.

The J gene is TRBJ2-5, the V gene TRBV7-2; D gene unclear. Germline V gene lookup returns CDR1 SGHTA and CDR2 FQGNSA. This CDR3 comprises 11 residues. Trimming took off 1 base at V and 12 bases at J, with 9 bases between the two ends. The CDR3 region is CASSLELKKYF. CDR3 nucleotides: TGTGCCAGCAGCTTAGAACTCAAGAAGTACTTC.

CDR3 region: CASSQEVDRAQGPYEQYF. DNA for the CDR3: TGTGCCAGCAGCCAAGAAGTGGACAGGGCCCAGGGACCTTACGAGCAGTACTTC. The chain links TRBV4-2 to TRBJ2-7; 8 bases line up with TRBD1. The J segment lost 4 bases and the V segment lost 0 bases, leaving 14 bases of the junction unmatched. This CDR3 has 18 residues. Germline lookup yields CDR1 LGHNA and CDR2 YNFKEQ.

This clone came up a few times. CDR3 residues: CASSPFGVQETQYF. The CDR3 bases are TGTGCCAGCAGCCCGTTTGGGGTTCAAGAGACCCAGTACTTC. The chain combines TRBV14 with TRBJ2-5; D not certain. The CDR3 runs 14 residues. Germline V gene data show CDR1 as SGHDN and CDR2 as FVKESK. V was clipped by 4 bases and J by 2 bases, with 11 bases between them. The entire variable domain, with the rest obtained from reference TRBV14 and TRBJ2-5, is as follows: EAGVTQFPSHSVIEKGQTVTLRCDPISGHDNLYWYRRVMGKEIKFLLHFVKESKQDESGMPNNRFLAERTGGTYSTLKVQPAELEDSGVYFCASSPFGVQETQYFGPGTRLLVL.

This chain connects TRBV2 to TRBJ1-2; TRBD1 matches at 8 bases. J was trimmed by 5 bases and V by 6 bases; bases with no gene match: 8. The CDR3 length is 14 residues. Germline CDR1 and CDR2: SNHLY and FYNNEI. In DNA form, the CDR3 reads TGTGCCAGCAGCCCAACAGACAGGGGATATGGCTACACCTTC. Its translation is CASSPTDRGYGYTF.

This clone was seen only a few times. The same CDR3 can be traced to other DNA sequences in this sample. The chain is built from TRBV9 and TRBJ2-3, with TRBD2 identical over 8 bases. In germline, CDR1 is SGDLS, CDR2 YYNGEE. There are 16 residues in the CDR3. J gave up 1 base and V 0 bases, and 4 bases lay outside the gene matches. This CDR3 reads CASSVASGGRTDTQYF. In nucleotides, the CDR3 is TGTGCCAGCAGCGTAGCCAGCGGGGGCCGCACAGATACGCAGTATTTT. Filled out from reference TRBV9 and TRBJ2-3, the complete variable domain reads DSGVTQTPKHLITATGQRVTLRCSPRSGDLSVYWYQQSLDQGLQFLIQYYNGEERAKGNILERFSAQQFPDLHSELNLSSLELGDSALYFCASSVASGGRTDTQYFGPGTRLTVL.

The rearrangement joins TRBV7-2 to TRBJ1-6; 8 positions match TRBD1. Trimming removed 5 bases from V and 10 bases from J; junction bases left unmatched: 10. The V gene's germline CDR1 is SGHTA and CDR2 FQGNSA. The CDR3 has 15 residues. Written as DNA, the CDR3 is TGTGCCAGCAGCCCAGACAGGGGAGGGAGGTCACCCCTCCACTTT. This encodes CASSPDRGGRSPLHF.

This clone was found a few times. The V call is TRBV29-1, the J call TRBJ2-1; 9 positions agree with TRBD1. CDR1 is SQVTM, CDR2 ANQGSEA, per germline. The V segment lost 0 bases and the J segment 4 bases; nucleotides outside the gene matches: 10. The CDR3 has 17 residues. CDR3 bases: TGCAGCGTTGAAGATTTAGGTACAGGGGGCTGGTACAATGAGCAGTTCTTC. As protein: CSVEDLGTGGWYNEQFF.

The chain carries TRBV4-3 and TRBJ2-7; 10 bases map to TRBD1. Unmatched junction bases numbered 5, after V lost 4 bases and J lost 5 bases. The CDR3 is 14 residues long. Looked up from germline, CDR1 is LGHNA and CDR2 is YSLEER. The CDR3 is CASSRGQGVNEQYF. As DNA, the CDR3 is TGCGCCAGCAGCCGAGGACAGGGGGTCAACGAGCAGTACTTC.

This clone came up a few times. This chain uses TRBV7-9 with TRBJ2-7; D is uncertain. CDR1 is SEHNR and CDR2 is FQNEAQ in the germline V gene (reference sequence). The ends were cut back, 1 base at V and 0 bases at J, with 10 bases in the middle. CDR3 length equals 15 residues. The CDR3 reads CASSLDRLSSYEQYF. In nucleotides, the CDR3 is TGTGCCAGCAGCTTAGACAGACTTTCCTCCTACGAGCAGTACTTC.

The rearrangement joins TRBV7-9 to TRBJ1-2, with TRBD1 matching 11 bases. From germline, CDR1 is SEHNR and CDR2 FQNEAQ (reference sequence). CDR3 size: 15 residues. V shed 5 bases and J 0 bases; nucleotides not matched to a gene: 2. CDR3 DNA: TGTGCCAGCAGCAAGGGACAGGGGGCTAACTATGGCTACACCTTC. Translated, it gives CASSKGQGANYGYTF.